This TCR beta chain came from a study of blood T cell repertoires in COVID-19. Study summary: Samples came from the United States, Italy and Spain, spanning acute and convalescent COVID-19. Sources were T cells, B-cell-depleted T cells, or PBMCs; the material itself was cDNA or gDNA.

This CDR3 has 13 amino acids. Between the trimmed V and J ends, which lost 4 bases and 5 bases, there was a span of 11 bases. Per germline, CDR1 LNHDA and CDR2 SQIVND (reference sequence). The protocol was immunoSEQ multiplex PCR, while the TCRdb copy is restricted to in-frame clones and leaves out a portion. The data contain some 520,000 clones, approximately 92% of them seen just once; the ten biggest clones take up roughly 0.92%. This chain links TRBV19 with TRBJ1-2; D is uncertain. The clonotype was recovered from a man younger than 35 with COVID-19, enrolled during active disease. Sequenced sample: peripheral blood. The CDR3 nucleotides read TGTGCCAGTAGTACGTCCGGAGGGTATGGCTACACCTTC. This sequence encodes CASSTSGGYGYTF.